Presented here are 25 T cell receptor beta chains from one specimen sequenced in a study of blood T cell repertoires in COVID-19. Repertoires were generated with immunoSEQ multiplex PCR, while TCRdb's copy carries only in-frame clones and drops some. The sample contains over 400,000 clones, approximately 86% of which appear only once. Input material: PBMCs or T cells enriched from blood (not recorded which). The receptors here all came from an older woman who had recovered from COVID-19.

V gene TRBV5-1 combines with J gene TRBJ1-2, with a tentative D call TRBD1 (6 bases). Germline V lookup: CDR1 SGHRS, CDR2 YFSETQ. The CDR3 is made up of 13 amino acids. V dropped 4 bases and J dropped 8 bases, with 15 bases sitting between them. CDR3 nucleotides: TGCGCCAGCAGCGCCTCTGGGGGGGCGGGCTACACCTTC. Translating it yields CASSASGGAGYTF.

V is TRBV2 and J is TRBJ1-4; no clear D gene. CDR3 length: 13 residues. Germline V gene sequence: CDR1 SNHLY, CDR2 FYNNEI. With 9 bases removed from V and 3 bases from J, the gap between germline ends came to 11 bases. The CDR3 sequence: CASRVPPNEKLFF. The CDR3 nucleotides read TGTGCCAGTAGAGTACCACCTAATGAAAAACTGTTTTTT.

The chain has TRBV6-5 and TRBJ2-2; D may be TRBD1 (6 bases). This CDR3 contains 14 residues. Germline V lookup: CDR1 MNHEY, CDR2 SVGAGI. Trimming removed 9 bases at V and 2 bases at J, with 13 bases between. CDR3 region: CASTQGPNTGELFF. The CDR3 DNA follows: TGTGCCAGTACACAGGGTCCCAACACCGGGGAGCTGTTTTTT.

The chain carries TRBV4-1 and TRBJ1-4, with 10 bases matching TRBD1. The CDR3 loop spans 19 amino acids. V was pared by 3 bases and J by 6 bases, with 16 bases of the junction left unmatched. The V gene's germline CDR1 is MGHRA and CDR2 YSYEKL. Written as DNA, the CDR3 is TGCGCCAGCAGCCAGGACCGGGACAGGGGACCACAACCTTATGAAAAACTGTTTTTT. Amino acid sequence: CASSQDRDRGPQPYEKLFF.

V is TRBV6-5 and J is TRBJ1-5, with D maybe TRBD1 (6 bases). The CDR3 sequence is 15 residues long. Germline CDR1 reads MNHEY; CDR2 reads SVGAGI. V lost 4 bases, J lost 4 bases, and 14 bases lay in between. CDR3 loop: CASSSAGAGNQPQHF. CDR3 DNA: TGTGCCAGCAGTTCCGCGGGGGCAGGGAATCAGCCCCAGCATTTT.

This chain uses TRBV10-3 with TRBJ2-2, with 7 bases matching TRBD2. The germline V gene encodes CDR1 ENHRY and CDR2 SYGVKD. CDR3 length: 14 amino acids. V trimming: 8 bases; J trimming: 1 base; junction bases outside the gene matches: 4. This chain's CDR3 is CAIFGEGNTGELFF. The CDR3 DNA sequence: TGTGCCATCTTTGGGGAGGGGAACACCGGGGAGCTGTTTTTT.

The chain uses TRBV7-2 and TRBJ2-1; the match to TRBD1 covers 9 bases. CDR1 SGHTA and CDR2 FQGNSA come from the germline V gene. J lost 10 bases, V lost 4 bases, and 14 bases had no gene match. The CDR3 runs 16 residues. CDR3 nucleotide sequence: TGTGCCAGCAGCTCAAGTCCCGGGACAGGGTTTGGCGAGCAGTTCTTC. Translation: CASSSSPGTGFGEQFF.

This chain's CDR3 is CASSQVHRGMNEQFF. Written as DNA, the CDR3 is TGCGCCAGCAGCCAAGTTCACAGGGGGATGAATGAGCAGTTCTTC. The chain has TRBV4-1 and TRBJ2-1, with TRBD1 identical over 8 bases. The CDR3 has 15 amino acids. The junction had 6 bases not matched to a gene; V was cut back by 1 base and J by 7 bases. Germline V CDR1 and CDR2: MGHRA, YSYEKL.

The chain is built from TRBV4-1 and TRBJ2-5; no definite D call. Trimming cost V 1 base and J 2 bases, with 8 bases left between them. CDR3 length equals 14 residues. Germline V gene lookup returns CDR1 MGHRA and CDR2 YSYEKL. CDR3 in DNA: TGCGCCAGCAGCCAAGGACTCCGGCAAGAGACCCAGTACTTC. Residues: CASSQGLRQETQYF.

J is TRBJ1-4 and V is TRBV27; TRBD1 aligns across 7 bases. Per the germline V gene, CDR1 is MNHEY and CDR2 is SMNVEV (reference sequence). The junction had 4 bases not matched to a gene; V was cut back by 5 bases and J by 7 bases. The CDR3 is 13 residues long. CDR3 loop: CASSRGQGEKLFF. DNA of the CDR3: TGTGCCAGCAGTAGGGGGCAGGGTGAAAAACTGTTTTTT.

The chain uses TRBV5-1 and TRBJ2-5; 7 bases map to TRBD1. Germline-derived CDR1 and CDR2 are SGHRS and YFSETQ. Losses at the gene ends were 7 bases for V and 2 bases for J; bases not matched to a gene: 11. The CDR3 spans 15 residues. CDR3 in amino acids: CASSKIRGLQETQYF. DNA of the CDR3: TGCGCCAGCTCCAAAATAAGGGGGCTTCAAGAGACCCAGTACTTC.

The chain recombines TRBV2 with TRBJ2-3, with 11 bases lining up with TRBD2. Germline CDR1 and CDR2: SNHLY and FYNNEI. The CDR3 runs to 16 residues. With V trimmed by 4 bases and J by 6 bases, 9 bases remained unmatched. This chain's CDR3 is CASSVNLAGGGDTQYF. As DNA, the CDR3 is TGTGCCAGCAGTGTCAACCTAGCGGGGGGTGGGGATACGCAGTATTTT.

This chain links TRBV11-2 with TRBJ1-5; D unclear. V gave up 2 bases and J gave up 5 bases, with 7 bases separating them. Germline loops: CDR1 SGHAT, CDR2 FQNNGV. This CDR3 is built from 13 residues. As DNA, the CDR3 is TGTGCCAGCAGCTTAAGTAGAGATCAGCCCCAGCATTTT. Amino acids: CASSLSRDQPQHF.

The V and J genes are TRBV20-1 and TRBJ1-2; unclear D gene. Germline lookup yields CDR1 DFQATT and CDR2 SNEGSKA (reference sequence). The CDR3 sequence is 11 residues long. V was trimmed by 4 bases and J by 6 bases, leaving 9 bases between them. CDR3 residues: CSATDGNGYTF. CDR3 nucleotides: TGCAGTGCTACGGACGGGAATGGCTACACCTTC.

This chain links TRBV4-1 with TRBJ2-4; possibly TRBD2 for D (7 bases). The CDR3 sequence is 16 residues long. The germline V gene has CDR1 MGHRA and CDR2 YSYEKL. V was shortened by 0 bases and J by 7 bases, with 16 bases between the two germline ends. CDR3 bases: TGCGCCAGCAGCCAAGATAGGGGGGGGAATGGCAACATTCAGTACTTC. Protein product: CASSQDRGGNGNIQYF.

The chain links TRBV28 to TRBJ1-4; 8 bases agree with TRBD1. The CDR3 spans 17 residues. The V segment lost 5 bases and the J segment 0 bases; nucleotides outside the gene matches: 8. Germline V gene lookup returns CDR1 MDHEN and CDR2 SYDVKM. CDR3 loop: CASSAGQGSPTNEKLFF. CDR3 bases: TGTGCCAGCAGTGCCGGACAGGGCAGTCCAACTAATGAAAAACTGTTTTTT.

This sequence joins TRBV9 and TRBJ1-1; 9 nucleotides match TRBD1. CDR3 length equals 13 residues. V dropped 3 bases and J dropped 8; count of bases not matched to a gene: 5. Germline-derived CDR1 and CDR2 are SGDLS and YYNGEE. Written as DNA, the CDR3 is TGTGCCAGCAGCGCCGGGACAGGGAACGAAGCTTTCTTT. It encodes CASSAGTGNEAFF.

In DNA form, the CDR3 reads TGTGCCTGGGACAGGGCGACTCTGGGTACGCAGTATTTT. As protein: CAWDRATLGTQYF. The chain joins TRBV30 to TRBJ2-3, with 7 positions matching TRBD1. This CDR3 region has 13 residues. Trimming cost V 5 bases and J 8 bases; bases outside gene matches: 10. Germline V gene sequence: CDR1 GTSNPN, CDR2 SVGIG (reference sequence).

The chain carries TRBV7-9 and TRBJ1-1; the D gene is possibly TRBD1 (5 bases). CDR1 and CDR2 (germline): SEHNR, FQNEAQ (reference sequence). Trimming stripped 4 bases from V and 4 bases from J, with 13 bases between. This CDR3 region has 14 residues. The CDR3 protein is CASSSAGGGTEAFF. Here the CDR3 DNA reads TGTGCCAGCAGCTCTGCGGGGGGAGGCACTGAAGCTTTCTTT.

The genes are TRBV2 and TRBJ2-1; D is perhaps TRBD1 (5 bases). With 7 bases removed from V and 5 bases from J, the gap between germline ends came to 15 bases. CDR1 and CDR2 from the germline V gene are SNHLY and FYNNEI. The CDR3 has 14 amino acids. In DNA form, the CDR3 reads TGTGCCAGCACTCGACAGAGCCCCAACAATGAGCAGTTCTTC. This gives the protein CASTRQSPNNEQFF.

This chain links TRBV21-1 with TRBJ1-5; TRBD1, as called in the table, went unchecked against the DNA. TRBV21-1 is given as a pseudogene. The CDR3 spans 16 residues. CDR3 loop: CASSKEPAREGQPQHF. CDR3 DNA: TGTGCCAGCAGCAAAGAACCGGCCAGGGAAGGCCAGCCCCAGCATTTT.

The genes are TRBV7-9 and TRBJ2-7; possibly TRBD2 for D (5 bases). CDR3 length: 12 residues. The V end was cut by 3 bases, the J end by 9 bases, with 12 bases between. Germline-derived CDR1 and CDR2 are SEHNR and FQNEAQ (reference sequence). CDR3: CASSFFRGAQYF. The CDR3 DNA sequence: TGTGCCAGCAGCTTCTTCCGGGGAGCGCAGTACTTC.

This chain joins TRBV29-1 and TRBJ1-2; a weak D match, TRBD1 (6 bases). V was shortened by 4 bases and J by 10 bases, with 19 bases between the two germline ends. The germline gives CDR1 SQVTM, CDR2 ANQGSEA. The CDR3 covers 13 residues. In nucleotides, the CDR3 is TGCAGCGTTGTTGGGCAGGGGCGGGTTCCCTACACCTTC. Its protein is CSVVGQGRVPYTF.

The V call is TRBV5-1, the J call TRBJ2-1; 7 bases fit TRBD1. CDR3 length: 16 residues. V gave up 3 bases and J gave up 2 bases; unmatched junction bases: 8. Germline loops: CDR1 SGHRS, CDR2 YFSETQ. This chain's CDR3 is CASSSFGQGAYNEQFF. DNA of the CDR3: TGCGCCAGCAGCTCCTTCGGGCAGGGGGCCTACAATGAGCAGTTCTTC.

V gene TRBV28 combines with J gene TRBJ2-4; 7 nucleotides align to TRBD1. Germline V gene sequence: CDR1 MDHEN, CDR2 SYDVKM. The ends lost 4 bases at V and 0 bases at J; junction bases unmatched: 6. The CDR3 has 16 amino acids. CDR3 DNA: TGTGCCAGCAGTTCAACAGGGGTTGGAGCCAAAAACATTCAGTACTTC. This codes for CASSSTGVGAKNIQYF.